Presented here are 4 T cell receptor beta chains from one specimen sequenced in a study of cytomegalovirus exposure and HLA in healthy donors. The PCR made use of 60 Vbeta and 13 Jbeta primers. Libraries were prepared by immunoSEQ multiplex PCR; TCRdb keeps only in-frame clonotypes and omits some of them. This sample yields approximately 150,000 clones, of which approximately 77% are seen a single time; roughly 7.4% belongs to the top ten. Material for sequencing was PBMCs. These receptors were collected from a male donor in good health and CMV-seropositive.

The V and J genes are TRBV2 and TRBJ1-1, with 10 positions matching TRBD1. Germline assignment: CDR1 SNHLY and CDR2 FYNNEI. The CDR3 extends over 13 amino acids. V gave up 11 bases and J gave up 9 bases; unmatched junction bases: 12. CDR3 loop: CAGGQGPSYQAFF. The CDR3 DNA reads TGTGCCGGGGGACAGGGGCCATCATACCAAGCTTTCTTT.

The rearrangement links TRBV6-1 to TRBJ1-6, with 8 nucleotides matching TRBD1. CDR1 MNHNS and CDR2 SASEGT come from the germline V gene. The trim removed 9 bases at V and 14 bases at J, leaving 9 bases unmatched. This CDR3 is 12 amino acids long. CDR3 in amino acids: CASWTGTGALHF. Written as DNA, the CDR3 is TGTGCCAGTTGGACAGGGACGGGTGCCCTCCACTTT.

This chain joins TRBV4-1 and TRBJ1-1; TRBD1 matches 9 bases. CDR1 is MGHRA and CDR2 is YSYEKL in the germline V gene. J lost 4 bases, V lost 1 base, and 4 bases had no gene match. This CDR3 is 15 amino acids long. The CDR3 loop is CASSQGGQGSTEAFF. The DNA of the CDR3 is TGCGCCAGCAGCCAAGGAGGACAGGGGAGCACTGAAGCTTTCTTT.

A single count supports this clone. The rearrangement uses TRBV7-8 and TRBJ1-1; TRBD1 matches at 9 bases. In germline, CDR1 is SGHVS, CDR2 FQNEAQ. J was trimmed by 4 bases and V by 2 bases; bases with no gene match: 5. The CDR3 length is 15 residues. In DNA, the CDR3 is TGTGCCAGCAGCTTAAGGGACAGGGCTAGCACTGAAGCTTTCTTT. This sequence encodes CASSLRDRASTEAFF.